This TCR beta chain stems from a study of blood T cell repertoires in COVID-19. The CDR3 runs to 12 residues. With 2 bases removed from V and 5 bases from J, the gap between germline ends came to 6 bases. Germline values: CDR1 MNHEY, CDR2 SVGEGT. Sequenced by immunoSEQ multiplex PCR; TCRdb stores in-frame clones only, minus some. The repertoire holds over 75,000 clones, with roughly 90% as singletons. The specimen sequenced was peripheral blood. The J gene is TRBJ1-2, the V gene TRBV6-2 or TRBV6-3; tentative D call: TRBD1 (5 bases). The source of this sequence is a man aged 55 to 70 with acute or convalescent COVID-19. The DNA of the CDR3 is TGTGCCAGCAGTTACGGGGCTTATGGCTACACCTTC. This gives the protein CASSYGAYGYTF.